The rows below give T cell receptor beta chains drawn from one sample of a study of patients and donors after allogeneic stem cell transplantation. One entry per CDR3 protein results from TCRdb running MiXCR on the RT-PCR reads. The sample holds about a million distinct CDR3 sequences, about 20% seen once. The material sequenced was blood, either unsorted or a sorted T cell fraction (not recorded which). Receptors originate from a human donor who was either an allogeneic HSCT recipient or a stem cell or donor lymphocyte infusion donor (not recorded which). It is not recorded whose cells these are; they may come from a transplant donor. Both conserved end residues are part of each CDR3. The order of the fields is J gene, CDR3 length, V gene, clone size, D gene, CDR3 protein, CDR3 DNA. D genes are given only for firm matches. Clone size appears in some rows only: once, few, many, or a class for an expanded clone.

TRBJ2-5 14 TRBV9 NA NA CASSGGDLVETQYF TGTGCCAGCAGCGGGGGTGATTTGGTTGAGACCCAGTACTTC
TRBJ2-5 17 TRBV24-1 few NA CATGFTGGELNQETQYF TGTGCCACCGGGTTCACAGGTGGGGAGCTGAACCAAGAGACCCAGTACTTC
TRBJ1-1 14 TRBV6-1 few NA CASSEWPGGTEAFF TGTGCCAGCAGTGAATGGCCGGGCGGGACTGAAGCTTTCTTT
TRBJ1-1 13 TRBV29-1 NA TRBD1 CSVDRGLNTEAFF TGCAGCGTGGACAGGGGGCTGAACACTGAAGCTTTCTTT
TRBJ1-3 15 TRBV7-8 NA NA CASSGNRASGNTIYF TGTGCCAGCAGCGGTAACCGGGCGTCTGGAAACACCATATATTTT
TRBJ1-2 13 TRBV6-2/TRBV6-3 NA NA CASLPSGFYGYTF TGTGCCAGCCTGCCCTCCGGCTTCTATGGCTACACCTTC
TRBJ2-2 17 TRBV12-3/TRBV12-4 few TRBD1 CASSPHPGQGGTGELFF TGTGCCAGCAGTCCCCACCCGGGACAGGGAGGTACCGGGGAGCTGTTTTTT
TRBJ2-4 15 TRBV12-3/TRBV12-4 many NA CASSARAVAKNIQYF TGTGCCAGCAGCGCTAGGGCCGTAGCCAAAAACATTCAGTACTTC
TRBJ2-2 16 TRBV27 NA TRBD1 CASRPQGWVNTGELFF TGTGCCAGCAGACCACAGGGGTGGGTGAACACCGGGGAGCTGTTTTTT
TRBJ2-5 11 TRBV2 NA NA CASRGRRTQYF TGTGCCAGCAGAGGTCGTAGGACCCAGTACTTC
TRBJ1-1 14 TRBV7-3 few NA CASSLPGRRAEAFF TGTGCCAGCAGCTTACCGGGAAGAAGGGCTGAAGCTTTCTTT
TRBJ2-2 14 TRBV19 few NA CASTRVYYTGELFF TGTGCCAGTACCAGGGTATACTACACCGGGGAGCTGTTTTTT
TRBJ2-7 14 TRBV7-9 NA NA CASSGTPTFYEQYF TGTGCCAGCAGCGGGACGCCGACTTTCTACGAGCAGTACTTC
TRBJ2-7 11 TRBV21-1 NA NA CASSMVEEQYF TGTGCCAGCAGTATGGTAGAAGAGCAGTACTTC
TRBJ2-7 13 TRBV20-1 many NA CSASLGVTYEQYF TGCAGTGCTAGTCTGGGGGTCACCTACGAGCAGTACTTC
TRBJ1-2 18 TRBV11-1 few TRBD1 CASSPPVRTGGLAYGYTF TGTGCCAGCAGCCCCCCCGTTAGGACAGGGGGTCTGGCCTATGGCTACACCTTC
TRBJ1-2 14 TRBV10-3 NA TRBD1 CALKGTEGDYGYTF TGTGCCCTAAAGGGGACAGAGGGTGACTATGGCTACACCTTC
TRBJ2-7 12 TRBV12-3/TRBV12-4 few NA CACRRGDYEQYF TGTGCCTGCCGCAGGGGCGACTACGAGCAGTACTTC
TRBJ2-1 15 TRBV7-2 many NA CASSQNGDSYNEQFF TGTGCCAGCAGCCAAAACGGGGATTCCTACAATGAGCAGTTCTTC
TRBJ2-1 15 TRBV18 NA TRBD2 CASSPIIAGNNEQFF TGTGCCAGCTCACCAATAATAGCGGGGAACAATGAGCAGTTCTTC
TRBJ2-1 16 TRBV18 few NA CASSPPGSNPYNEQFF TGTGCCAGCTCACCACCAGGCAGCAACCCCTACAATGAGCAGTTCTTC
TRBJ2-5 17 TRBV2 NA TRBD2 CASSSKGLAGAGETQYF TGTGCCAGCAGTTCGAAAGGACTAGCGGGAGCGGGGGAGACCCAGTACTTC
TRBJ2-7 14 TRBV9 NA NA CASSPSGLIYEQYF TGTGCCAGCAGCCCTTCAGGACTGATCTACGAGCAGTACTTC
TRBJ1-1 13 TRBV2 NA TRBD1 CASIKQGATEAFF TGTGCCAGCATCAAACAGGGGGCCACTGAAGCTTTCTTT
TRBJ2-5 15 TRBV3-1 many TRBD2 CASSTRSSGQETQYF TGTGCCAGCAGCACTCGGTCTAGCGGTCAAGAGACCCAGTACTTC
TRBJ1-2 10 TRBV29-1 few NA CSVGTGGYTF TGCAGCGTTGGGACGGGTGGCTACACCTTC
TRBJ2-4 13 TRBV11-3 few NA CASSLAGVNIQYF TGTGCCAGCAGCTTAGCGGGAGTCAACATTCAGTACTTC
TRBJ2-1 14 TRBV12-3/TRBV12-4 NA TRBD2 CASRGLAGANEQFF TGTGCCAGCAGGGGACTAGCGGGAGCTAATGAGCAGTTCTTC
TRBJ2-1 16 TRBV5-1 NA TRBD2 CASSLFASGGPNEQFF TGCGCCAGCAGCTTGTTTGCTAGCGGGGGGCCGAATGAGCAGTTCTTC
TRBJ1-6 18 TRBV4-3 few NA CASSQDAGQTSYNSPLHF TGCGCCAGCAGCCAAGACGCTGGACAGACCTCCTATAATTCACCCCTCCACTTT
TRBJ2-7 15 TRBV12-3/TRBV12-4 many TRBD2 CASSLTSGGPYEQYF TGTGCCAGCAGTCTGACTAGCGGGGGCCCCTACGAGCAGTACTTC
TRBJ2-7 15 TRBV5-8 NA NA CASSSAGLASYEQYF TGTGCCAGCAGCTCGGCCGGACTGGCCTCCTACGAGCAGTACTTC
TRBJ2-1 15 TRBV7-2 NA TRBD2 CASSLAGTSSHEQFF TGTGCCAGCAGCTTAGCGGGGACTAGTAGTCATGAGCAGTTCTTC
TRBJ2-1 18 TRBV27 few TRBD1 CASNPRTGVSLSYNEQFF TGTGCCAGCAACCCCCGGACAGGGGTCTCTCTCTCCTACAATGAGCAGTTCTTC
TRBJ2-7 14 TRBV7-9 NA TRBD1 CASESGTGGYEQYF TGTGCCAGCGAATCCGGGACAGGGGGCTACGAGCAGTACTTC
TRBJ2-1 14 TRBV7-2 NA TRBD2 CASSSRGLAGGSVF TGTGCCAGCAGCTCCAGAGGGCTAGCGGGGGGGTCCGTCTTC